The 15 T cell receptor beta chains below were found in one sample sequenced in a study of T cells in women clearing cervical HPV infection. The protocol was immunoSEQ multiplex PCR, while the TCRdb copy is restricted to in-frame clones and leaves out a portion. The sample's table shows some 41,000 clones. The sequencing input was blood buffy coat. These receptors all stem from a woman between 18 and 70 years old with a cervical HPV16 infection that either progressed to CIN3+ or cleared (not recorded which).

About this clone: The read falls 3 residues short of the CDR3 end, and the missing part is taken from the germline J gene. The chain employs TRBV19 and TRBJ1-5, with 7 bases lining up with TRBD1. The CDR3 totals 16 residues. After removal of 5 bases from V and 6 bases from J, the junction contained 13 bases not matched to a gene. Germline loops: CDR1 LNHDA, CDR2 SQIVND (reference sequence). CDR3 DNA, as far as it was read: TGTGCCAGTAGTCCCGTGGGGGAGGGGGCGGGTCAGCCC. This codes for CASSPVGEGAGQP. The complete CDR3 protein is CASSPVGEGAGQPQHF.

As concerns this clone: The DNA ends 3 residues before the CDR3 does, and the rest of the CDR3 is filled in from the germline J gene. This chain connects TRBV7-9 to TRBJ1-2; 7 nucleotides agree with TRBD1. The V segment lost 5 bases and the J segment 4 bases; nucleotides outside the gene matches: 10. Germline lookup yields CDR1 SEHNR and CDR2 FQNEAQ (reference sequence). There are 15 residues in the CDR3. The CDR3 here is CASSPQGMGVYGYTF. CDR3 DNA (partial): TGTGCCAGCAGCCCACAGGGGATGGGTGTCTATGGC.

Details on this clone: The read is 3 residues too short to cover the CDR3 end, so that end is filled in from the germline J gene. V is TRBV20-1 and J is TRBJ2-7; tentative D call: TRBD2 (5 bases). The CDR3 has 15 residues. The ends were cut back, 0 bases at V and 0 bases at J, with 12 bases in the middle. The V gene's germline CDR1 is DFQATT and CDR2 SNEGSKA (reference sequence). The CDR3 spells CSAREASRSSYEQYF. CDR3 DNA (partial): TGCAGTGCTAGAGAGGCTAGCCGAAGCTCCTACGAG.

The CDR3 DNA, read in part, is TGCGCCAGCAGCCAAGAGGAGGGGGCTATCGGCTATGGC. Translating it yields CASSQEEGAIGYG. The CDR3 in its entirety is CASSQEEGAIGYGYTF. The rearrangement joins TRBV4-1 to TRBJ1-2; TRBD1 matches 7 bases. The DNA ends 3 residues before the CDR3 does, and the rest of the CDR3 is filled in from the germline J gene. The CDR3 spans 16 residues. Germline CDR1 is MGHRA and CDR2 is YSYEKL. J gave up 4 bases and V 0 bases, and 8 bases lay outside the gene matches.

Turning to this clone: The read finishes 3 residues shy of the CDR3 end, and the germline J gene is used to complete it. The chain uses TRBV19 and TRBJ1-5; perhaps TRBD1 as D (6 bases). The V gene's germline CDR1 is LNHDA and CDR2 SQIVND (reference sequence). V lost 5 bases and J lost 2, with 13 bases in between. The CDR3 loop spans 15 amino acids. CDR3 DNA (partial): TGTGCCAGTAGTTCCCACAGGGATGGCAATCAGCCC. It codes for CASSSHRDGNQP. The entire CDR3 sequence reads CASSSHRDGNQPQHF.

The covered CDR3 bases are TGTGCCAGCAGCTCCATAGCGGGGTACAATGAG. Translation gives CASSSIAGYNE. The complete CDR3 sequence is CASSSIAGYNEQFF. The chain is built from TRBV11-2 and TRBJ2-1, with 8 nucleotides matching TRBD2. The CDR3 is cut off 3 residues early in the read; its end comes from the germline J gene. The ends lost 4 bases at V and 4 bases at J; junction bases unmatched: 3. Germline V gene sequence: CDR1 SGHAT, CDR2 FQNNGV. This CDR3 contains 14 residues.

On this clone itself: The read terminates 3 residues before the CDR3 end, so the remaining end is supplied by the germline J gene. The chain recombines TRBV13 with TRBJ2-3, with 8 bases matching TRBD1. V lost 5 bases and J lost 7; bases outside the gene matches: 17. In germline, CDR1 is PRHDT, CDR2 FYEKMQ (reference sequence). This CDR3 is built from 17 residues. The chain's CDR3 is CASSNLKPGRGLNTQYF. The CDR3 DNA, read in part, is TGTGCCAGCAGCAACCTTAAACCCGGCAGGGGGCTTAATACG.

This CDR3 is CASSSRNIPYEQYF. The DNA read from the CDR3 is TGTGCCAGCAGCTCCAGGAATATTCCCTACGAG. J is TRBJ2-7 and V is TRBV7-9; no clear D gene. From the germline J gene comes the end of the CDR3, since the read stops 3 residues before it. Germline lookup yields CDR1 SEHNR and CDR2 FQNEAQ (reference sequence). The CDR3 runs 14 residues. V was cut by 4 bases and J by 2 bases, with 12 bases left in between.

Comment on this clone: Read coverage stops 3 residues before the CDR3 terminus; the germline J gene supplies the remainder. The rearrangement uses TRBV29-1 and TRBJ1-2; a possible D gene is TRBD1 (5 bases). The CDR3 has 13 residues. Per the germline V gene, CDR1 is SQVTM and CDR2 is ANQGSEA. Trimming cost V 0 bases and J 6 bases, with 11 bases left between them. CDR3 amino acids: CSVEDLGGDGYTF. The DNA read from the CDR3 is TGCAGCGTTGAAGATCTTGGGGGGGATGGC. Variable domain in full (rest from reference TRBV29-1 and TRBJ1-2): SAVISQKPSRDICQRGTSLTIQCQVDSQVTMMFWYRQQPGQSLTLIATANQGSEATYESGFVIDKFPISRPNLTFSTLTVSNMSPEDSSIYLCSVEDLGGDGYTFGSGTRLTVV.

Comment on this clone: The CDR3 extends 3 residues past the end of the read, so its final part is completed from the germline J gene. This rearrangement joins TRBV30 to TRBJ1-1; D is unclear. CDR1 and CDR2 from the germline V gene are GTSNPN and SVGIG (reference sequence). The CDR3 has 13 amino acids. Trimming took off 4 bases at V and 4 bases at J, with 13 bases between the two ends. The CDR3 region is CAWNQGGGTEAFF. CDR3 DNA, as far as it was read: TGTGCCTGGAACCAAGGCGGAGGCACTGAA.

Worth noting for this clone: The read ends 3 residues before the CDR3 terminus; that terminus is restored from the germline J gene. This sequence joins TRBV2 and TRBJ1-2, with 8 positions matching TRBD1. Germline V gene lookup returns CDR1 SNHLY and CDR2 FYNNEI. V shed 2 bases, J shed 5 bases, and the junction held 4 bases outside the gene matches. The CDR3 has 14 amino acids. CDR3 DNA, as far as it was read: TGTGCCAGCAGTGAAAAGGGACAGGTATATGGC. It encodes CASSEKGQVYG. The whole CDR3 reads CASSEKGQVYGYTF.

About this clone itself: The read is 3 residues too short to cover the CDR3 end, so that end is filled in from the germline J gene. The chain employs TRBV5-1 and TRBJ2-1; D gene ambiguous. Trimming removed 0 bases at V and 8 bases at J, with 6 bases between. The CDR3 is 12 amino acids. Germline V gene sequence: CDR1 SGHRS, CDR2 YFSETQ. Here the CDR3 reads CASSLGGYEQFF. CDR3 DNA (partial): TGCGCCAGCAGCTTGGGAGGCTATGAG.

This clone is called medium-sized based on its frequency. Sequencing ends 3 residues short of the CDR3 end; the germline J gene provides the rest. V and J are TRBV10-3 and TRBJ2-7; 8 positions agree with TRBD2. Germline CDR1 and CDR2: ENHRY and SYGVKD. The CDR3 consists of 15 residues. Trimming at V came to 6 bases and at J to 4 bases, leaving 11 bases not matched to a gene. Incomplete CDR3 DNA: TGTGCCATCAGGGGGGAACTAGCGGTGCAATACGAG. This encodes CAIRGELAVQYE. The CDR3, in full, reads CAIRGELAVQYEQYF.

In regard to this clone: Read sequence stops 3 residues before the CDR3 end, and the germline J gene provides the missing end. This chain links TRBV7-6 with TRBJ1-1; D possibly corresponds to TRBD1 (6 bases). Germline assignment: CDR1 SGHVS and CDR2 FNYEAQ. The CDR3 covers 13 residues. V gave up 5 bases and J gave up 3 bases, with 10 bases separating them. Incomplete CDR3 DNA: TGTGCCAGCAGCGGGCGGACAGACACTGAA. Translated: CASSGRTDTE. In full, the CDR3 is CASSGRTDTEAFF. Full variable domain (rest looked up from reference TRBV7-6 and TRBJ1-1): GAGVSQSPRYKVTKRGQDVALRCDPISGHVSLYWYRQALGQGPEFLTYFNYEAQQDKSGLPNDRFSAERPEGSISTLTIQRTEQRDSAMYRCASSGRTDTEAFFGQGTRLTVV.

In regard to this clone: The CDR3 end falls 3 residues outside the read, so it is completed with the germline J gene. J is TRBJ1-6 and V is TRBV19, with D perhaps matching TRBD1 (5 bases). The CDR3 loop spans 18 amino acids. V lost 6 bases, J lost 0 bases, and 18 bases lay in between. Germline V gene lookup returns CDR1 LNHDA and CDR2 SQIVND (reference sequence). CDR3 in amino acids: CASSPFRGVSSYNSPLHF. The CDR3 bases that were read are TGTGCCAGTAGCCCCTTCCGAGGGGTAAGCTCCTATAATTCACCC.